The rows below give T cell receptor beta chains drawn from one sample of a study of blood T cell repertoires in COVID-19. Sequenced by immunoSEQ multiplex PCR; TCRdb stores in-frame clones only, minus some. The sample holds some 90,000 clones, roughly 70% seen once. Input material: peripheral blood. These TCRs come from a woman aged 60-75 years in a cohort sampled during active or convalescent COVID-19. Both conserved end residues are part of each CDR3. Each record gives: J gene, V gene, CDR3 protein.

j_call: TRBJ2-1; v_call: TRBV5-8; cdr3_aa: CASSLPVSDEQFF
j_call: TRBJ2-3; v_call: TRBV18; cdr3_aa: CASSPRGGNTDTQYF
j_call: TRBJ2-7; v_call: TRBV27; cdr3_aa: CASSFRGTYEQYF
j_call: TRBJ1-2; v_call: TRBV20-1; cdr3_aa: CSASVGGGGGYTF
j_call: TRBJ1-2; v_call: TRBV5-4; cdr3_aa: CASSLDLSGGAFYGYTF
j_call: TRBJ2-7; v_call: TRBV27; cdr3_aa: CASSLLTGTYEQYF
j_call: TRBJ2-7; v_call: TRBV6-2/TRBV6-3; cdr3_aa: CASSYWGHEQYF
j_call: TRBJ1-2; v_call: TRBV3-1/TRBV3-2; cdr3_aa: CASSQDHRGPLGYTF
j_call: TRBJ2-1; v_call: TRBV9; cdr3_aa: CASSVVSGGATYNEQFF
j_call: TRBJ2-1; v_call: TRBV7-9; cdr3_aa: CASSISGGAGEQFF
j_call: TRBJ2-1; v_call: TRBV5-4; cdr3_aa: CASSAPPGLAGNEQFF
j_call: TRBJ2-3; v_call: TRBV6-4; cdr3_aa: CASSADRGDTQYF
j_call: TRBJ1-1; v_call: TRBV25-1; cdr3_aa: CASSESLDRYTEAFF
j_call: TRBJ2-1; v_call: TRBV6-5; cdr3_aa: CASSTYNEQFF
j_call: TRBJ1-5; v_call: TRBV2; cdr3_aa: CASSEAGTGGNQPQHF
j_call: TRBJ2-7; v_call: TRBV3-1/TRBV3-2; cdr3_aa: CASSRTGSNTYEQYF
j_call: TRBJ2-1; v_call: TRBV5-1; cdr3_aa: CASSPWTGGAYNEQFF
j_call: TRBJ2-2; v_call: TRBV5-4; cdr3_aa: CASSRFGTGGPGTGELFF
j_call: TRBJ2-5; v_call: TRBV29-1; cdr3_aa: CSVRGQVQETQYF
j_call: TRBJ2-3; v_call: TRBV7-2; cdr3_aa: CASSPSRAITDTQYF
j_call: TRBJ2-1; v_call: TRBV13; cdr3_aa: CASSLGGQRSYNEQFF
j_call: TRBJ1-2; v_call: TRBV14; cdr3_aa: CASSPKVRNRPYGYTF
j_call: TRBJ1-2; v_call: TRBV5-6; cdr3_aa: CASSFYRRQGYGYTF
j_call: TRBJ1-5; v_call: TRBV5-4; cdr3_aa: CASSPGVNQPQHF
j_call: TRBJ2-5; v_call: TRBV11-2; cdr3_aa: CASSLVGTGVEETQYF
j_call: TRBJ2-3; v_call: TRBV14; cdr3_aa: CASSQVDTGVWADTQYF
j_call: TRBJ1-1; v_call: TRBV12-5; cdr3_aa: CASGLGEQGNTEAFF
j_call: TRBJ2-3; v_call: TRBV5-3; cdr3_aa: CARSPRTSGGIHSDTQYF
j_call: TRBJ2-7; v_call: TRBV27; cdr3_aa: CASSAQGYEQYF
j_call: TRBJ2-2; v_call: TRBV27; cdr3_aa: CASSPGLGTGELFF
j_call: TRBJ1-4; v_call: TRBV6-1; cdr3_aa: CASSLPGTREKLFF
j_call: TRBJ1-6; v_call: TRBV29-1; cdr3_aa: CSVRDRGDSPLHF
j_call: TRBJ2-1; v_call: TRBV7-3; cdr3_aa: CASSLQGQGYNEQFF
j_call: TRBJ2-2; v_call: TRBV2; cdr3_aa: CASRGASGTNTGELFF
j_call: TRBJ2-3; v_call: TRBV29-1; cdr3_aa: CSVEDRTGGSTDTQYF
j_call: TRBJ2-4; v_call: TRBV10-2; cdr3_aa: CASSLRGQGKRNIQYF
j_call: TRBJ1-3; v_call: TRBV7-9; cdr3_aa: CASSLVQGPSSGNTIYF
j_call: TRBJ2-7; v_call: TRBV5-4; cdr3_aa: CASSQTGRSYEQYF
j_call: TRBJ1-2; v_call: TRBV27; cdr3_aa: CASRELTGSGDTF